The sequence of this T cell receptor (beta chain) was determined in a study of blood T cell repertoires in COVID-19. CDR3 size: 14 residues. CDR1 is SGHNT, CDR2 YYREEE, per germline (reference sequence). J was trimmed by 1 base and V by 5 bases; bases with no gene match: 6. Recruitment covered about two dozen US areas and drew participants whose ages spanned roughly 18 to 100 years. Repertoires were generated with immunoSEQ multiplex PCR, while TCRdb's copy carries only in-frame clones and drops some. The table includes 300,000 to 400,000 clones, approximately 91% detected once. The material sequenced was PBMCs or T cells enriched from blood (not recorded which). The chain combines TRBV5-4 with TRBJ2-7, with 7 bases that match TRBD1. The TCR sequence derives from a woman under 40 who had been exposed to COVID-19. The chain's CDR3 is CASRKRQGSYEQYF. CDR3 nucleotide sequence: TGTGCCAGCAGGAAACGACAGGGATCCTACGAGCAGTACTTC. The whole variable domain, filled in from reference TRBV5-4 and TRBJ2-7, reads ETGVTQSPTHLIKTRGQQVTLRCSSQSGHNTVSWYQQALGQGPQFIFQYYREEENGRGNFPPRFSGLQFPNYSSELNVNALELDDSALYLCASRKRQGSYEQYFGPGTRLTVT.